A selection of T cell receptor beta chains follows, all from one sample in a study of T cell changes during pregnancy in multiple sclerosis. Sequencing used immunoSEQ multiplex PCR; TCRdb keeps in-frame clones, though not all of them. Among approximately 21,000 clones, about 85% were seen once, and the ten largest hold 15% to 19%. The material sequenced was CD8+ T cells from peripheral blood mononuclear cells, taken in the first trimester of pregnancy. These receptor sequences come from a female donor in good health, enrolled as a control in a pregnancy study. Both conserved end residues are part of each CDR3. The order of the fields is clone size, J gene, D gene, V gene, CDR3 protein, CDR3 DNA. D genes are given only for firm matches. Not every row has a clone size; where given, it reads once, few, many or a size class.

clone_size: .
j_call: TRBJ2-7
d_call: TRBD2
v_call: TRBV6-1
cdr3_aa: CASSELRRGVTYEQYF
cdr3_nt: TGTGCCAGCAGTGAACTTCGGCGGGGGGTTACCTACGAGCAGTACTTC

clone_size: once
j_call: TRBJ2-1
d_call: TRBD1
v_call: TRBV28
cdr3_aa: CASRRPGRGFHNEQFF
cdr3_nt: TGTGCCAGCAGGAGGCCAGGCAGGGGGTTCCACAATGAGCAGTTCTTC

clone_size: .
j_call: TRBJ2-7
d_call: TRBD2
v_call: TRBV4-2
cdr3_aa: CASSQDLRWTSGGQSSYEQYF
cdr3_nt: TGTGCCAGCAGCCAAGATCTCAGGTGGACTAGCGGGGGGCAAAGCTCCTACGAGCAGTACTTC

clone_size: .
j_call: TRBJ2-7
d_call: TRBD1
v_call: TRBV25-1
cdr3_aa: CASMRDRILPYF
cdr3_nt: TGTGCCAGCATGAGGGACAGGATCCTTCCTTACTTC

clone_size: .
j_call: TRBJ1-4
d_call: TRBD1
v_call: TRBV23-1
cdr3_aa: CASSPGQGADLREKLFF
cdr3_nt: TGCGCCAGCAGCCCCGGACAGGGGGCCGATCTTAGGGAAAAACTGTTTTTT

clone_size: .
j_call: TRBJ2-7
d_call: .
v_call: TRBV5-4
cdr3_aa: CASSLGATPTYEQYF
cdr3_nt: TGTGCCAGCAGCTTGGGGGCTACCCCTACCTACGAGCAGTACTTC

clone_size: .
j_call: TRBJ2-1
d_call: TRBD2
v_call: TRBV28
cdr3_aa: CASRPLGTSGRISSYNEQFF
cdr3_nt: TGTGCCAGCAGGCCCCTCGGGACTAGCGGGAGGATAAGCTCCTACAATGAGCAGTTCTTC

clone_size: .
j_call: TRBJ2-2
d_call: .
v_call: TRBV9
cdr3_aa: CASSVRGGELFF
cdr3_nt: TGTGCCAGCAGCGTAAGAGGCGGGGAGCTGTTTTTT

clone_size: .
j_call: TRBJ1-2
d_call: TRBD1
v_call: TRBV6-4
cdr3_aa: CASSADEGQAAEYGYTF
cdr3_nt: TGTGCCAGCAGTGCGGACGAAGGACAGGCGGCGGAGTATGGCTACACCTTC

clone_size: .
j_call: TRBJ1-1
d_call: .
v_call: TRBV6-6
cdr3_aa: CASRLNRDIGTEAFF
cdr3_nt: TGTGCCAGCAGGCTAAACAGGGATATCGGCACTGAAGCTTTCTTT

clone_size: .
j_call: TRBJ1-1
d_call: TRBD1
v_call: TRBV12-5
cdr3_aa: CASGLVLRQGASTEAFF
cdr3_nt: TGTGCTAGTGGTTTGGTATTACGACAGGGGGCGTCCACTGAAGCTTTCTTT

clone_size: .
j_call: TRBJ2-4
d_call: TRBD1
v_call: TRBV2
cdr3_aa: CASSGQGRNIQYF
cdr3_nt: TGTGCCAGCAGCGGACAGGGGAGGAACATTCAGTACTTC

clone_size: .
j_call: TRBJ2-7
d_call: TRBD2
v_call: TRBV19
cdr3_aa: CASSILGGNEQYF
cdr3_nt: TGTGCCAGTAGTATCCTGGGAGGGAACGAGCAGTACTTC

clone_size: .
j_call: TRBJ2-5
d_call: TRBD1
v_call: TRBV5-4
cdr3_aa: CASSPGGWWETQYF
cdr3_nt: TGTGCCAGCAGCCCAGGGGGCTGGTGGGAGACCCAGTACTTC

clone_size: .
j_call: TRBJ1-2
d_call: .
v_call: TRBV7-9
cdr3_aa: CASSFGGVNYGYTF
cdr3_nt: TGTGCCAGCAGCTTCGGAGGGGTTAACTATGGCTACACCTTC

clone_size: .
j_call: TRBJ2-7
d_call: TRBD2
v_call: TRBV27
cdr3_aa: CASSPLAGGSSYEQYF
cdr3_nt: TGTGCCAGCAGTCCTTTGGCGGGGGGTTCCTCCTACGAGCAGTACTTC

clone_size: .
j_call: TRBJ2-4
d_call: .
v_call: TRBV27
cdr3_aa: CASSDNPARAKNIQYF
cdr3_nt: TGTGCCAGCAGTGATAACCCGGCTAGGGCCAAAAACATTCAGTACTTC

clone_size: .
j_call: TRBJ2-2
d_call: TRBD1
v_call: TRBV30
cdr3_aa: CAWATGDTGELFF
cdr3_nt: TGTGCCTGGGCCACAGGGGACACCGGGGAGCTGTTTTTT

clone_size: .
j_call: TRBJ2-1
d_call: TRBD2
v_call: TRBV30
cdr3_aa: CAWSVQAGGYNEQFF
cdr3_nt: TGTGCCTGGAGTGTTCAAGCGGGAGGTTACAATGAGCAGTTCTTC

clone_size: .
j_call: TRBJ2-7
d_call: TRBD2
v_call: TRBV18
cdr3_aa: CASSPTLAGGPVYEQYF
cdr3_nt: TGTGCCAGCTCACCAACACTAGCGGGAGGGCCGGTATACGAGCAGTACTTC

clone_size: .
j_call: TRBJ2-2
d_call: TRBD2
v_call: TRBV7-2
cdr3_aa: CASSLLSGTNTGELFF
cdr3_nt: TGTGCCAGCAGCTTACTTAGCGGGACAAACACCGGGGAGCTGTTTTTT

clone_size: .
j_call: TRBJ2-3
d_call: TRBD1
v_call: TRBV4-3
cdr3_aa: CASSQTGVSTDTQYF
cdr3_nt: TGCGCCAGCAGCCAGACAGGGGTTAGCACAGATACGCAGTATTTT

clone_size: .
j_call: TRBJ2-3
d_call: .
v_call: TRBV13
cdr3_aa: CASSLMRVGTQYF
cdr3_nt: TGTGCCAGCAGCTTAATGAGGGTGGGTACGCAGTATTTT

clone_size: .
j_call: TRBJ2-2
d_call: TRBD1
v_call: TRBV6-5
cdr3_aa: CASRGTGETGELFF
cdr3_nt: TGTGCCAGCAGGGGGACAGGGGAGACCGGGGAGCTGTTTTTT

clone_size: .
j_call: TRBJ1-2
d_call: TRBD1
v_call: TRBV7-9
cdr3_aa: CASSLRDRANYGYTF
cdr3_nt: TGTGCCAGCAGCTTACGGGACAGGGCTAACTATGGCTACACCTTC

clone_size: .
j_call: TRBJ2-7
d_call: TRBD2
v_call: TRBV6-4
cdr3_aa: CASSELAGSSYEQYF
cdr3_nt: TGTGCCAGCAGTGAACTAGCGGGGTCCTCCTACGAGCAGTACTTC

clone_size: .
j_call: TRBJ1-5
d_call: .
v_call: TRBV9
cdr3_aa: CASSTGGNNQPQHF
cdr3_nt: TGTGCCAGCAGTACCGGGGGTAACAATCAGCCCCAGCATTTT

clone_size: .
j_call: TRBJ2-1
d_call: TRBD1
v_call: TRBV5-6
cdr3_aa: CASSLRIGTGGRNEQFF
cdr3_nt: TGTGCCAGCAGCTTGCGTATCGGGACAGGGGGCCGCAATGAGCAGTTCTTC

clone_size: once
j_call: TRBJ1-4
d_call: .
v_call: TRBV9
cdr3_aa: CASSVADTLNEKLFF
cdr3_nt: TGTGCCAGCAGCGTAGCGGACACCCTTAACGAAAAACTGTTTTTT

clone_size: .
j_call: TRBJ1-6
d_call: .
v_call: TRBV28
cdr3_aa: CASTPGSAYNSPLHF
cdr3_nt: TGTGCCAGCACCCCGGGGTCCGCCTATAATTCACCCCTCCACTTT

clone_size: .
j_call: TRBJ2-5
d_call: TRBD1
v_call: TRBV18
cdr3_aa: CASSPTPDRGEEETQYF
cdr3_nt: TGTGCCAGCTCACCAACTCCCGACAGGGGCGAGGAAGAGACCCAGTACTTC

clone_size: .
j_call: TRBJ2-2
d_call: TRBD1
v_call: TRBV9
cdr3_aa: CASSVPLQGDPSNTGELFF
cdr3_nt: TGTGCCAGCAGCGTACCCCTACAGGGGGACCCATCGAACACCGGGGAGCTGTTTTTT

clone_size: .
j_call: TRBJ2-2
d_call: .
v_call: TRBV6-1
cdr3_aa: CASSGWRDSTGELFF
cdr3_nt: TGTGCCAGCAGTGGTTGGCGGGATAGCACCGGGGAGCTGTTTTTT

clone_size: .
j_call: TRBJ2-1
d_call: .
v_call: TRBV5-6
cdr3_aa: CASTRRGSYNEQFF
cdr3_nt: TGTGCCAGCACCCGGAGGGGCTCCTACAATGAGCAGTTCTTC

clone_size: .
j_call: TRBJ1-4
d_call: .
v_call: TRBV11-2
cdr3_aa: CASSRAEKLFF
cdr3_nt: TGTGCCAGCAGCCGAGCCGAAAAACTGTTTTTT

clone_size: .
j_call: TRBJ2-7
d_call: TRBD2
v_call: TRBV28
cdr3_aa: CASRRGTSTSYEQYF
cdr3_nt: TGTGCCAGCAGGCGCGGGACTAGCACTTCCTACGAGCAGTACTTC

clone_size: once
j_call: TRBJ2-6
d_call: TRBD1
v_call: TRBV5-1
cdr3_aa: CASSLVTGPSSGANVLTF
cdr3_nt: TGCGCCAGCAGCTTAGTGACAGGGCCGAGCTCTGGGGCCAACGTCCTGACTTTC

clone_size: .
j_call: TRBJ2-1
d_call: TRBD2
v_call: TRBV7-9
cdr3_aa: CASSFTEAGDSYNEQFF
cdr3_nt: TGTGCCAGCAGCTTCACAGAAGCGGGGGACTCCTACAATGAGCAGTTCTTC

clone_size: .
j_call: TRBJ2-1
d_call: .
v_call: TRBV9
cdr3_aa: CASSPGVEGYNEQFF
cdr3_nt: TGTGCCAGCAGCCCCGGGGTAGAAGGCTACAATGAGCAGTTCTTC

clone_size: .
j_call: TRBJ2-3
d_call: TRBD2
v_call: TRBV30
cdr3_aa: CAWSRAGVIDTQYF
cdr3_nt: TGTGCCTGGAGTAGGGCGGGAGTTATAGATACGCAGTATTTT

clone_size: .
j_call: TRBJ1-4
d_call: TRBD1
v_call: TRBV7-9
cdr3_aa: CASSTGTGFTGEKLFF
cdr3_nt: TGTGCCAGCAGCACCGGGACAGGCTTCACGGGTGAAAAACTGTTTTTT

clone_size: .
j_call: TRBJ2-1
d_call: .
v_call: TRBV25-1
cdr3_aa: CASSEIRQSNEQFF
cdr3_nt: TGTGCCAGCAGTGAAATACGACAGTCCAATGAGCAGTTCTTC

clone_size: .
j_call: TRBJ1-4
d_call: TRBD1
v_call: TRBV5-6
cdr3_aa: CASSPDRESNEKLFF
cdr3_nt: TGTGCCAGCAGCCCGGACAGGGAGAGTAATGAAAAACTGTTTTTT

clone_size: .
j_call: TRBJ2-1
d_call: TRBD2
v_call: TRBV4-2
cdr3_aa: CASSSGLAEYNEQFF
cdr3_nt: TGTGCCAGCAGCTCGGGACTAGCGGAGTACAATGAGCAGTTCTTC

clone_size: few
j_call: TRBJ1-6
d_call: .
v_call: TRBV27
cdr3_aa: CASTQGLKPLHF
cdr3_nt: TGTGCCAGCACCCAGGGTCTTAAACCCCTCCACTTT

clone_size: .
j_call: TRBJ1-1
d_call: TRBD1
v_call: TRBV5-4
cdr3_aa: CASSFRDRGEGAFF
cdr3_nt: TGTGCCAGCAGCTTCCGGGACAGGGGCGAGGGAGCTTTCTTT

clone_size: .
j_call: TRBJ1-2
d_call: .
v_call: TRBV7-9
cdr3_aa: CASSLIAAGRNDGYTF
cdr3_nt: TGTGCCAGCAGCTTAATCGCTGCAGGGAGGAACGATGGCTACACCTTC

clone_size: .
j_call: TRBJ2-1
d_call: .
v_call: TRBV7-2
cdr3_aa: CASSLYEQGGQFF
cdr3_nt: TGTGCCAGCAGCTTGTACGAACAGGGTGGGCAGTTCTTC

clone_size: medium-sized
j_call: TRBJ2-7
d_call: .
v_call: TRBV6-1
cdr3_aa: CASSEQGEAYEQYF
cdr3_nt: TGTGCCAGCAGTGAACAGGGGGAGGCCTACGAGCAGTACTTC

clone_size: once
j_call: TRBJ2-3
d_call: .
v_call: TRBV6-1
cdr3_aa: CASSEEGGGPDTQYF
cdr3_nt: TGTGCCAGCAGTGAAGAAGGGGGGGGCCCAGATACGCAGTATTTT

clone_size: .
j_call: TRBJ1-1
d_call: .
v_call: TRBV7-6
cdr3_aa: CASSLGVGMNTEAFF
cdr3_nt: TGTGCCAGCAGCTTAGGAGTCGGGATGAACACTGAAGCTTTCTTT

clone_size: .
j_call: TRBJ2-2
d_call: .
v_call: TRBV9
cdr3_aa: CASSAYTGELFF
cdr3_nt: TGTGCCAGCAGCGCCTACACCGGGGAGCTGTTTTTT